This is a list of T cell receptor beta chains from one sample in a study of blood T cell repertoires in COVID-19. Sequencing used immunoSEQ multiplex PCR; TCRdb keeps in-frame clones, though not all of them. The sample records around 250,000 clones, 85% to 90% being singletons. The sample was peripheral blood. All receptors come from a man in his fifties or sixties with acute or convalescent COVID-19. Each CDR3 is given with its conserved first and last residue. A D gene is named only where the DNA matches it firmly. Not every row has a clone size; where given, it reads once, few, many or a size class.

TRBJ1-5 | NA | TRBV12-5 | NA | TGTGCTAGTGGTTTGTGGCAGGGTGGTAATCAGCCCCAGCATTTT | CASGLWQGGNQPQHF
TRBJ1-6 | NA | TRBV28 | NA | TGTGCCAGCAGCCTTTATCGGGGGGCTAATAATTCACCCCTCCACTTT | CASSLYRGANNSPLHF
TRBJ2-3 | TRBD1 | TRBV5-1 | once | TGCGCCAGCAGCCGGTCCGGGACAGGGGTGGCGGATACGCAGTATTTT | CASSRSGTGVADTQYF
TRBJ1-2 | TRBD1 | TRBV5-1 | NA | TGCGCCAGCAGCTTGCAACAGGGGAATGGCTACACCTTC | CASSLQQGNGYTF
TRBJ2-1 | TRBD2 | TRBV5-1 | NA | TGCGCCAGCAGCTTCCAAGCGGGAGGGCCTGGTAATGAGCAGTTCTTC | CASSFQAGGPGNEQFF
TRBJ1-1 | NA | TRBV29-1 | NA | TGCAGCGGTAAAGTGGGGGGGAACACTGAAGCTTTCTTT | CSGKVGGNTEAFF
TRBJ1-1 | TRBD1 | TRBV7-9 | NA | TGTGCCAGCACCAAAGACGGACAGGGAGACACTGAAGCTTTCTTT | CASTKDGQGDTEAFF
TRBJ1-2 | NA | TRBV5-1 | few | TGCGCCAGCAGCTTAAAACAGGGTTTATGGGGCTATGGCTACACCTTC | CASSLKQGLWGYGYTF
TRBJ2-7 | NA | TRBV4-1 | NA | TGCGCCAGCAGCCAAGACCCCAGGGCTTTACGTGCGCAGTACTTC | CASSQDPRALRAQYF
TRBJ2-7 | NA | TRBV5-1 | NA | TGCGCCAGCAGCCCGAACGGCGGCTCCCTCGAGCAGTACTTC | CASSPNGGSLEQYF
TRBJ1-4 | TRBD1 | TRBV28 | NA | TGTGCCAGCAGTGACCCGGGACAGCTTAATGAAAAACTGTTTTTT | CASSDPGQLNEKLFF
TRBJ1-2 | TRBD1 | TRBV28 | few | TGTGCCAGCAGTTACTCGGGGACAGGGACGTTCTATGGCTACACCTTC | CASSYSGTGTFYGYTF
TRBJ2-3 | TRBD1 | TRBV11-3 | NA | TGTGCCAGCAGCTTAGATGACAGGGGAGCGGGAGATACGCAGTATTTT | CASSLDDRGAGDTQYF
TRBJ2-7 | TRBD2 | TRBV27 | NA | TGTGCCAGCAGTTTGACGAGACTAGCGGAAGAAACCCACGAGCAGTACTTC | CASSLTRLAEETHEQYF
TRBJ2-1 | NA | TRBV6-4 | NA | TGTGCCAGCAGTGAGGGTACAGGGTATGAGCAGTTCTTC | CASSEGTGYEQFF
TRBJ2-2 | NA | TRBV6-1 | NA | TGTGCCAGCAGTCAAGCGAGGACTTCGAACACCGGGGAGCTGTTTTTT | CASSQARTSNTGELFF
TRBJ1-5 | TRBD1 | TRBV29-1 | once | TGCAGCGTTACCGGACAGGGACTTTATAGCAATCAGCCCCAGCATTTT | CSVTGQGLYSNQPQHF
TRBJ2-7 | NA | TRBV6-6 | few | TGTGCCAGCAGTTACCTCTCGTTAGAGCAGTACTTC | CASSYLSLEQYF
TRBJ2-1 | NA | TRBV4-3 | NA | TGCGCCAGCAGCCAAGATATAGCGGTATCCTACAATGAGCAGTTCTTC | CASSQDIAVSYNEQFF
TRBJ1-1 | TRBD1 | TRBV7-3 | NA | TGTGCCAGCAGCTTAATGGGACAGGGTGAAGCTTTCTTT | CASSLMGQGEAFF
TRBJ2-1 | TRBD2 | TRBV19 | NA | TGTGCCAGTTCCGCATCTGGGGGACTAGCGGGAGGGAACTCCTACAATGAGCAGTTCTTC | CASSASGGLAGGNSYNEQFF
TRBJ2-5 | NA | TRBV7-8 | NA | TGTGCCAGCAGCTTAGGACAGTCAAAGACCCAGTACTTC | CASSLGQSKTQYF
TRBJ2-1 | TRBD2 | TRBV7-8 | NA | TGTGCCAGCAGCCCGACGACTAGCGGGAGCCACTACAATGAGCAGTTCTTC | CASSPTTSGSHYNEQFF
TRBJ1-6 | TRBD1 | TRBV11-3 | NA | TGTGCCAGCAGCCCCTTTCTGCCGGGACAGGGAGAGACACCCCTCCACTTT | CASSPFLPGQGETPLHF
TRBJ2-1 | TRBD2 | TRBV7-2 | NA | TGTGCCAGCAGCCTAGCGGGAGGTGAGCAGTTCTTC | CASSLAGGEQFF
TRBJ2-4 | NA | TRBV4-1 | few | TGCGCCAGCAGCCAAGGACAGCCCCGACTAAACATTCAGTACTTC | CASSQGQPRLNIQYF
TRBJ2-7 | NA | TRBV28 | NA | TGTGCCAGCAGACCCCTCTTGGAGGGAGGAGTTGGGTACGAGCAGTACTTC | CASRPLLEGGVGYEQYF
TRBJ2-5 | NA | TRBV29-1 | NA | TGCAGCGTTACGGTCGGTGAGGAGACCCAGTACTTC | CSVTVGEETQYF
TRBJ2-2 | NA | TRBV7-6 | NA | TGTGCCAGCAACCCACTTGGGAGACAAGCGAACACCGGGGAGCTGTTTTTT | CASNPLGRQANTGELFF
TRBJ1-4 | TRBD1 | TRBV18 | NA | TGTGCCAGCTCACCACCTGAGGGGGCCACTAATGAAAAACTGTTTTTT | CASSPPEGATNEKLFF
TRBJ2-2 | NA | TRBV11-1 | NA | TGTGCCACCTACCCTATCCGGGGCACCGGGGAGCTGTTTTTT | CATYPIRGTGELFF
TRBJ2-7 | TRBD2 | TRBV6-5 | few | TGTGCCAGCAGTTCCCCCGGGACTAAGCAGTACTTC | CASSSPGTKQYF
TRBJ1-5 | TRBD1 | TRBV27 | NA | TGTGCCAGCAGTCCCAGCCCCTACCCACAGGGGGACCAGCCCCAGCATTTT | CASSPSPYPQGDQPQHF
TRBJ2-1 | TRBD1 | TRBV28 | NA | TGTGCCAGCAGGGTGGACAGGGAGGATGAGCAGTTCTTC | CASRVDREDEQFF
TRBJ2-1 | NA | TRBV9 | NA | TGTGCCAGCAGCGTACCGCCTACGGGAGCGGACAATGAGCAGTTCTTC | CASSVPPTGADNEQFF
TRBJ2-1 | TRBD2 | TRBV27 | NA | TGTGCCAGCAGTTTTCGGCGGGAGGGGAATGAGCAGTTCTTC | CASSFRREGNEQFF
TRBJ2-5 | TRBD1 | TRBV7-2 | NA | TGTGCCAGCAGTCCTCAGACAGGGCGAGAGACCCAGTACTTC | CASSPQTGRETQYF
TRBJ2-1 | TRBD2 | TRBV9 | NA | TGTGCCAGCAGCGTACTAGCGGGGGAGCAGTTCTTC | CASSVLAGEQFF
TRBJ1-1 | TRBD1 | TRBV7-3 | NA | TGTGCCAGCAGCTTAACCTTGACAGGGGCGAACACTGAAGCTTTCTTT | CASSLTLTGANTEAFF
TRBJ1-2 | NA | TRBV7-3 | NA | TGTGCCAGCAGCTTAAATTCAGGGGAGGGTGTCTACACCTTC | CASSLNSGEGVYTF
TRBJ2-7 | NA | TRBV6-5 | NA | TGTGCCAGCAGTTCTTCTCTAGCAGGCGAGCAGTACTTC | CASSSSLAGEQYF
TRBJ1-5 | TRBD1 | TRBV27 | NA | TGTGCCAGCACCCTCCCAGAGGGGACAGGGTTGGGTATTAGTCAGCCCCAGCATTTT | CASTLPEGTGLGISQPQHF
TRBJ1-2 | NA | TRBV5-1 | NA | TGCGCCAGCAGCTTAGTTTACGGCGGATTCTATGGCTACACCTTC | CASSLVYGGFYGYTF
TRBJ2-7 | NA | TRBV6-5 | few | TGTGCCAGCACCAACGGGGGAGAACAGTACTTC | CASTNGGEQYF
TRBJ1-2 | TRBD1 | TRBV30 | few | TGTGCCTGGAGTAGGGACAGGCCCTATGGCTACACCTTC | CAWSRDRPYGYTF
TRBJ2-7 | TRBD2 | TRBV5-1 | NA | TGCGCCAGCAGCTCTTTCCCCGGGACTAGGTCCTACGAGCAGTACTTC | CASSSFPGTRSYEQYF
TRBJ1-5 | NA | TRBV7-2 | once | TGTGCCAGCAGCCCCGGTAGAGGAGGCGTTCAGCCCCAGCATTTT | CASSPGRGGVQPQHF
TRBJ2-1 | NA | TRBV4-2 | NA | TGTGCCAGCAGCCAAGGGTTAGCAAACAATGAGCAGTTCTTC | CASSQGLANNEQFF
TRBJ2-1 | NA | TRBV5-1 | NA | TGCGCCAGCAGCTTGGTCCTAGACTCCTACAATGAGCAGTTCTTC | CASSLVLDSYNEQFF
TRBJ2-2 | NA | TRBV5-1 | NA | TGCGCCAGCAGCCTCCGGACGGGCAGGGGCGTGGGGGAGCTGTTTTTT | CASSLRTGRGVGELFF
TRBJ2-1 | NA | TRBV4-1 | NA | TGCGCCAGCAGCCAAGAGTGGCTAGGCACCTACAATGAGCAGTTCTTC | CASSQEWLGTYNEQFF
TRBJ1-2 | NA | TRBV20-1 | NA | TGCAGTGCTAGTAAACAGGGCTGGACTAACTATGGCTACACCTTC | CSASKQGWTNYGYTF
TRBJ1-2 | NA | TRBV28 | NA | TGTGCCAGCAGCTTCCTCTATGGCTACACCTTC | CASSFLYGYTF
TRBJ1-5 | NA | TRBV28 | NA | TGTGCCAGCAGCGAAGACAGGTATCCGGCGTATAGCAATCAGCCCCAGCATTTT | CASSEDRYPAYSNQPQHF
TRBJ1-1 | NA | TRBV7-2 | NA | TGTGCCAGCAGCTTAGAGCGGGGGATAACGAACACTGAAGCTTTCTTT | CASSLERGITNTEAFF